A selection of T cell receptor beta chains follows, all from one sample in a study of shared clonotypes between healthy human individuals. Profiled with immunoSEQ multiplex PCR; TCRdb holds only in-frame clones, not every one. Among 1.6 million or so clones, around 97% were seen once, and the ten largest hold roughly 1.1%. Sequencing was performed on naive CD4+ T cells sorted from blood. All receptors derive from a man aged 25 to 40 in good health. The CDR3 runs from the conserved cysteine through the conserved F or W. A D gene is named only where the DNA matches it firmly. Clone size appears in some rows only: once, few, many, or a class for an expanded clone.

V	size	D	J	CDR3	DNA
TRBV5-4	NA	TRBD2	TRBJ2-7	CASSRGLAGLSSYEQYF	TGTGCCAGCAGCAGGGGACTAGCGGGGCTTAGCTCCTACGAGCAGTACTTC
TRBV7-2	NA	NA	TRBJ1-5	CASSPETLWTSNQPQHF	TGTGCCAGCAGCCCAGAGACACTTTGGACTAGCAATCAGCCCCAGCATTTT
TRBV7-3	once	NA	TRBJ2-1	CASSLQVYNEQFF	TGTGCCAGCAGCTTACAGGTTTACAATGAGCAGTTCTTC
TRBV28	NA	NA	TRBJ2-7	CASGFYEQYF	TGTGCCAGCGGTTTCTACGAGCAGTACTTC
TRBV5-4	NA	NA	TRBJ1-2	CASSLVAMGDNYGYTF	TGTGCCAGCAGCTTGGTCGCCATGGGGGATAACTATGGCTACACCTTC
TRBV9	once	NA	TRBJ1-5	CASGRDDQPQHF	TGTGCCAGCGGTCGGGACGATCAGCCCCAGCATTTT
TRBV5-4	NA	NA	TRBJ2-5	CASSHQETQYF	TGTGCCAGCAGCCACCAAGAGACCCAGTACTTC
TRBV7-8	NA	NA	TRBJ2-7	CASSLSSMGDDDYEQYF	TGTGCCAGCAGCTTAAGTTCTATGGGAGATGACGATTACGAGCAGTACTTC
TRBV5-5	NA	TRBD2	TRBJ2-1	CASSLADGRAIDEQFF	TGTGCCAGCAGCTTGGCGGACGGGAGGGCCATCGATGAGCAGTTCTTC
TRBV28	NA	NA	TRBJ1-2	CASGRTDYGYTF	TGTGCCAGCGGAAGGACAGACTATGGCTACACCTTC
TRBV5-1	NA	TRBD2	TRBJ2-5	CASSSGLAGQETQYF	TGCGCCAGCAGCTCTGGACTAGCGGGACAAGAGACCCAGTACTTC
TRBV9	NA	TRBD2	TRBJ2-1	CASSPGTSFDNEQFF	TGTGCCAGCAGCCCAGGGACTAGTTTCGACAATGAGCAGTTCTTC
TRBV28	NA	NA	TRBJ2-1	CASSEFRQDYNEQFF	TGTGCCAGCAGTGAATTCAGACAGGACTACAATGAGCAGTTCTTC
TRBV7-9	NA	NA	TRBJ2-1	CASSLQESTEQFF	TGTGCCAGCAGCTTACAAGAATCCACTGAGCAGTTCTTC
TRBV28	NA	TRBD2	TRBJ2-7	CAIRGGYEQYF	TGTGCCATCCGGGGGGGCTACGAGCAGTACTTC